A single sample gave rise to the 5 T cell receptor beta chains below, sequenced in a study of T-cell reconstitution after alpha-beta-depleted transplantation in children. During its preparation, the TCRbeta library received unique molecular identifiers. TCRdb recomputed calls from the PCR reads with MiXCR, one row per CDR3 protein. This sample has about 210,000 distinct CDR3 sequences, with about 15% found just once. Sequenced material: PBMCs, mostly from graft donor cells, taken 360 days after TCRalphabeta/CD19-depleted stem cell transplant. The receptors come from a male patient under 10 years old who had a stem cell transplant for acute lymphoblastic leukemia, so the T cells may come from the graft donor.

This clonotype was observed a few times. The CDR3 spells CASSQDLPGNTIYF. The CDR3 nucleotides read TGTGCCAGCAGTCAGGATTTGCCTGGAAACACCATATATTTT. The chain links TRBV7-6 to TRBJ1-3, with D hard to call. With 6 bases removed from V and 2 bases from J, the gap between germline ends came to 11 bases. The CDR3 runs 14 residues. Germline assignment: CDR1 SGHVS and CDR2 FNYEAQ.

This clonotype occurred many times. V and J are TRBV11-2 and TRBJ2-1; no clear D. The CDR3 totals 12 residues. Germline CDR1 and CDR2: SGHAT and FQNNGV. Trimming left V 1 base short and J 8 bases short, with 6 bases between. DNA for the CDR3: TGTGCCAGCAGCTTAGGGGGTCATGAGCAGTTCTTC. It codes for CASSLGGHEQFF.

The chain links TRBV5-1 to TRBJ2-7, with TRBD1 identical over 7 bases. The CDR3 is made up of 13 amino acids. V lost 3 bases to trimming and J lost 3 bases; unmatched junction nucleotides: 3. CDR1 and CDR2 from the germline V gene are SGHRS and YFSETQ. The CDR3 sequence is CASSYRDSYEQYF. As DNA, the CDR3 is TGCGCCAGCAGCTACCGGGACAGCTACGAGCAGTACTTC.

This clonotype was recorded only once. The chain joins TRBV3-1 to TRBJ2-1, with D maybe TRBD2 (5 bases). The V end was cut by 3 bases, the J end by 6 bases, with 18 bases between. The germline V gene has CDR1 LGHDT and CDR2 YNNKEL (reference sequence). CDR3 length: 16 amino acids. The CDR3 DNA sequence: TGTGCCAGCAGCCATATTAGACGGGTACGGGGCAATGAGCAGTTCTTC. This gives the protein CASSHIRRVRGNEQFF.

The chain couples TRBV5-1 to TRBJ1-1, with D uncertain. Trimming pared 4 bases from V and 0 bases from J, leaving 10 bases between. In germline, CDR1 is SGHRS, CDR2 YFSETQ. The CDR3 contains 14 residues. The CDR3 is CASSPGDLNTEAFF. Here the CDR3 DNA reads TGCGCCAGCAGCCCCGGGGATTTGAACACTGAAGCTTTCTTT.